The rows below give T cell receptor beta chains drawn from one sample of a study of cytomegalovirus exposure and HLA in healthy donors. The method was immunoSEQ multiplex PCR; TCRdb's version includes in-frame clones alone and lacks a portion of them. This table holds around 200,000 clones, over 80% found once. Specimen: PBMCs. All receptors come from a woman aged 45-65 years in good health and CMV-seropositive. Each CDR3 is given with its conserved first and last residue. A D gene is named only where the DNA matches it firmly. Clone size appears in some rows only: once, few, many, or a class for an expanded clone.

.,TRBJ1-3,.,TRBV6-5,TGTGCCAGCAGACGGGGTGCTTCTGGAAACACCATATATTTT,CASRRGASGNTIYF
.,TRBJ1-2,TRBD1,TRBV2,TGTGCCAGCAGTGGGACAGGTGGATCCTATGGCTACACCTTC,CASSGTGGSYGYTF
few,TRBJ1-1,.,TRBV20-1,TGCAGTGCTAGGGAGAGGGCTGAAGCTTTCTTT,CSARERAEAFF
.,TRBJ1-5,.,TRBV7-8,TGTGCCAGCAGCTTAGCGGGAGGGGGCAATCAGCCCCAGCATTTT,CASSLAGGGNQPQHF
.,TRBJ2-5,TRBD1,TRBV7-8,TGTGCCAGCAGCAGAGGACAGGGGGAGACCCAGTACTTC,CASSRGQGETQYF
.,TRBJ1-2,.,TRBV2,TGTGCCAGCAGCGTGCCCGGGGGGGACCCCTCTAACTATGGCTACACCTTC,CASSVPGGDPSNYGYTF
.,TRBJ1-3,.,TRBV5-1,TGCGCCAGCAGCTTGGCCAGCTCTGGAAACACCATATATTTT,CASSLASSGNTIYF
.,TRBJ2-1,.,TRBV5-4,TGTGCCAGCAGCCCCGGCGGGATAGACAATGAGCAGTTCTTC,CASSPGGIDNEQFF
.,TRBJ2-2,TRBD2,TRBV5-1,TGCGCCAGCAGCCCCCTTGAGGGCGGGGGGGCCGGGGAGCTGTTTTTT,CASSPLEGGGAGELFF
.,TRBJ2-7,TRBD2,TRBV4-2,TGTGCCAGCAGCCCGGGACTAGCCGGGGTAGAGCAGTACTTC,CASSPGLAGVEQYF